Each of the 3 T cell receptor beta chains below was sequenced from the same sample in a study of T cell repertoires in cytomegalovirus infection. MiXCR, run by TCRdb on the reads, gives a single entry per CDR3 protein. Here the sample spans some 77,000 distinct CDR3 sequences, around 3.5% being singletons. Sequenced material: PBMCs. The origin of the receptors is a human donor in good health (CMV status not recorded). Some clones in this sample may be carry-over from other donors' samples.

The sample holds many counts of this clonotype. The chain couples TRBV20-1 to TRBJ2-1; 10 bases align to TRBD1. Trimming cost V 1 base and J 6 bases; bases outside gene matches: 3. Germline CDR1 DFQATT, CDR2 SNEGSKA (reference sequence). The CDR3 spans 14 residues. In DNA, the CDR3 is TGCAGTGCTAGAGTATGGGACAGGGGCAATGAGCAGTTCTTC. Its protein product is CSARVWDRGNEQFF.

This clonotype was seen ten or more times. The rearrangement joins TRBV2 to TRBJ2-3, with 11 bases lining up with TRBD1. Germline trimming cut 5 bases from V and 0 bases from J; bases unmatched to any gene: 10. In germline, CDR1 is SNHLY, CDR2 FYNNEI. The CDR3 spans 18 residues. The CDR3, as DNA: TGTGCCAGCAGTCGATTGGGGGGACAGGGGGATAGCACAGATACGCAGTATTTT. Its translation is CASSRLGGQGDSTDTQYF.

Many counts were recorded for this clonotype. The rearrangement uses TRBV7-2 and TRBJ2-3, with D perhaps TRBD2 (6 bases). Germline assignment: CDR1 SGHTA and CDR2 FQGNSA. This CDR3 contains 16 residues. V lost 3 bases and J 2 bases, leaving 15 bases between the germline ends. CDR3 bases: TGTGCCAGCAGCTTCCTCGGGGGACGGATCACAGATACGCAGTATTTT. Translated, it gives CASSFLGGRITDTQYF.